This T cell receptor beta chain emerged from a study of shared clonotypes between healthy human individuals. The CDR3 consists of 14 residues. Germline-derived CDR1 and CDR2 are MNHEY and SVGAGI. V dropped 5 bases and J dropped 8 bases, with 15 bases sitting between them. Sequenced by immunoSEQ multiplex PCR; TCRdb stores in-frame clones only, minus some. Of roughly 2,500,000 clones listed, approximately 93% are singletons. The sequence came from a man between 18 and 29 years old in good health. Some clones in this sample may be carry-over from other donors' samples. The rearrangement links TRBV6-5 to TRBJ1-4, with D perhaps matching TRBD1 (6 bases). Sample: naive CD4+ T cells from PBMCs. Subset defined: CD45RA+ positively selected. CDR3 bases: TGTGCCAGCAGTCGCCGGGACAATAGGGAAAAACTGTTTTTT. It encodes CASSRRDNREKLFF.